A single T cell receptor beta chain is shown here with its context. Its matching antigen is unknown. PCR was performed using 60 Vbeta and 13 Jbeta primers. Libraries were prepared by immunoSEQ multiplex PCR; TCRdb keeps only in-frame clonotypes and omits some of them. The sample lists about 140,000 clones, 60% to 80% occurring once. Unrecorded immune exposures were likely, despite nominal health at sampling. This record comes from a study of cytomegalovirus exposure and HLA in healthy donors. Turning to the study itself: About 179 million T cells yielded 100 million or so unique TCR beta sequences in earlier analysis.

This CDR3 comprises 16 residues. V gave up 3 bases and J gave up 4 bases, with 16 bases separating them. Germline-derived CDR1 and CDR2 are SGDLS and YYNGEE. Study-level findings and limits: Analyses of presence and absence presupposed an approximately uniform sequencing depth across donors.

The source of this sequence is a man aged 40-50 years in good health and CMV-seronegative. Sequenced material: PBMCs. This chain uses TRBV9 with TRBJ2-2, with a possible D match to TRBD2 (6 bases). The DNA for the CDR3 is TGTGCCAGCAGCGGGGAGGACTATCCCTTCACCGGGGAGCTGTTTTTT. Encoded protein: CASSGEDYPFTGELFF.